This T cell receptor beta chain came from a study of cytomegalovirus exposure and HLA in healthy donors. This PCR relied on a set of 60 Vbeta primers and 13 Jbeta primers. In the authors' methods: In a later analysis, 80 million to 100 million unique TCR beta chains included roughly 11 million shared by two or more donors. This table comes from immunoSEQ multiplex PCR, and its TCRdb copy is limited to in-frame clones, with some not included. That table is the source of V, J and clone size, and D and trimming were worked out from the DNA. The data contain around 130,000 clones, approximately 72% of them singletons. Germline assignment: CDR1 LNHDA and CDR2 SQIVND (reference sequence). The CDR3 length is 16 residues. V was clipped by 3 bases and J by 8 bases, with 21 bases between them. General observations from the study: It was taken for granted in presence/absence analyses that sequencing depth across donors was roughly uniform.

As concerns this clone: Its antigen remains unidentified.

The clonotype was recovered from a man between 18 and 29 years old in good health and CMV-seronegative. The specimen sequenced was PBMCs. The rearrangement links TRBV19 to TRBJ2-3; perhaps TRBD2 as D (6 bases). CDR3 protein: CASSIYDRDSRGTQYF. CDR3 sequence (DNA): TGTGCCAGTAGTATCTACGACCGGGACTCCCGAGGTACGCAGTATTTT.